A selection of T cell receptor beta chains follows, all from one sample in a study of cytomegalovirus exposure and HLA in healthy donors. Here immunoSEQ multiplex PCR was the method, and the copy in TCRdb shows in-frame clones only, minus some. The sample has tens of thousands of clones; roughly 81% are singletons. Sequenced material: PBMCs. These receptors all stem from a man aged 25-45 years in good health and CMV-seronegative. Each CDR3 is given without its conserved first and last residue. Each record gives: D gene, CDR3 length, J gene, V gene, CDR3 protein. A D gene is named only where the DNA matches it firmly.

-,13,TRBJ2-6,TRBV7-9,ASSLWGTGANVLT
-,14,TRBJ1-5,TRBV4-1,ASSQDLGGYDQPQH
TRBD1,13,TRBJ1-5,TRBV19,ASSGGTGARQPQH
-,14,TRBJ2-5,TRBV15,ATSRGGSVYQETQY
TRBD2,13,TRBJ2-5,TRBV6-4,ASSESGGAQETQY
TRBD1,22,TRBJ2-7,TRBV19,ARDTGGVLPSSTGLGGRITEQY
-,11,TRBJ1-3,TRBV29-1,SARQSSGNTIY
TRBD1,14,TRBJ2-5,TRBV7-6,ASSLTGQGVQETQY
TRBD1,12,TRBJ2-7,TRBV27,ASSFGTGWYEQY
-,14,TRBJ2-1,TRBV5-1,ASASVPIITDNEQF
TRBD1,13,TRBJ2-7,TRBV10-3,AISLVGQGNNEQY
-,14,TRBJ2-1,TRBV5-6,ASSREIEPGYNEQF
-,12,TRBJ1-2,TRBV15,ATSRDAGGDGYT
-,13,TRBJ1-4,TRBV7-2,ASSLAGVTNEKLF
-,12,TRBJ1-4,TRBV6-6,ASRGGQLNEKLF
-,9,TRBJ1-2,TRBV28,ASSTGYGYT
TRBD1,13,TRBJ1-2,TRBV19,ASSIRDREAYGYT
TRBD1,13,TRBJ2-7,TRBV6-1,ASSELTGSRYEQY
TRBD2,16,TRBJ2-2,TRBV11-3,ASSLDGTSGRNTGELF
-,12,TRBJ2-1,TRBV19,ASSIGNTYNEQF
-,10,TRBJ2-3,TRBV6-1,AGAVGSDTQY
TRBD2,12,TRBJ2-3,TRBV15,ATRPSGSTDTQY
TRBD1,11,TRBJ2-7,TRBV28,ASAGQGTYEQY
-,14,TRBJ1-5,TRBV7-8,ASSFQASYSNQPQH
-,10,TRBJ1-3,TRBV29-1,SVDGGGNTIY
TRBD1,12,TRBJ2-2,TRBV6-5,ASRQTGQGGELF
TRBD2,11,TRBJ2-1,TRBV6-5,ASRPGLVGEQF
TRBD1,17,-,TRBV4-1,ASSHPGGTGTLVTGEQY
TRBD2,14,TRBJ2-1,TRBV9,ASSPPRLAEPGEQF
-,12,TRBJ1-1,TRBV4-1,ASSQGTPGTEAF
TRBD1,15,TRBJ1-4,TRBV4-1,ASSSGQGADAREKLF
-,10,TRBJ1-2,TRBV7-9,ASSVIDYGYT
-,11,TRBJ1-1,TRBV2,ASSAEGNTEAF
TRBD1,11,TRBJ2-7,TRBV10-2,ASNGQGSYEQY
TRBD1,14,TRBJ2-5,TRBV18,ASSLTGTGGGETQY
-,13,TRBJ2-7,TRBV5-5,ASSLFHSGTYEQY
-,16,TRBJ1-1,TRBV4-1,ASSQGRGIINMNTEAF
TRBD1,12,TRBJ1-1,TRBV29-1,SVVPTGVATEAF
-,12,TRBJ2-7,TRBV13,AGSPQGSVNEQY
-,12,TRBJ2-5,TRBV6-5,ASSPGDNQETQY
-,12,TRBJ1-5,TRBV27,ASSPAGSNQPQH
-,16,TRBJ1-2,TRBV14,ASSHQTGGRLTNYGYT
-,11,TRBJ1-3,TRBV19,ASSIFGGDTIY
TRBD1,13,TRBJ1-1,TRBV6-5,ASRPDRAENTEAF
TRBD1,15,TRBJ2-1,TRBV27,ASSLSFLGQSNNEQF
TRBD2,13,TRBJ2-3,TRBV27,ASSPPGGWADTQY
TRBD1,14,-,TRBV4-1,ASSQTQGAGHYEQY
-,12,TRBJ2-7,TRBV7-3,ASSLDPRAGEQY
-,12,TRBJ1-4,TRBV7-8,ASSFVGSGEKLF
TRBD1,15,TRBJ2-4,TRBV4-1,ASSQASGTVVKNIQY
TRBD1,13,TRBJ2-5,TRBV10-2,ASSRTGGEQETQY
-,13,TRBJ2-5,TRBV4-1,ASSNIALRRETQY
TRBD1,13,TRBJ2-5,TRBV10-2,ASSDPGTVQETQY
TRBD2,13,TRBJ2-4,TRBV11-2,ASSLTSGSKNIQY